This section outlines one T cell receptor beta chain sequence together with its context. This sample stems from a study of T cell repertoires in cytomegalovirus infection. CDR3 length equals 13 residues. The germline V and J ends were trimmed by 0 bases and 7 bases, with 8 bases remaining between them. Germline assignment: CDR1 SGHDN and CDR2 FVKESK. Each CDR3 protein is one row after TCRdb ran MiXCR on the reads. In the table there are over 85,000 distinct CDR3 sequences, approximately 15% of which are singletons. The chain carries TRBV14 and TRBJ2-3; D is ambiguous. The specimen was PBMCs. The source is a human donor in good health (CMV status not recorded). Some clones in this sample may be carry-over from other donors' samples. The CDR3 region has the DNA TGTGCCAGCAGCCAAGATCACAGCCATACGCAGTATTTT. Translating gives CASSQDHSHTQYF.